This T cell receptor (beta chain) is from a study of vaccination and CD4 T cells after COVID-19. Study information: Post-vaccination specimens were collected at a median of approximately 66 days following dose two (range 14 to 241).

Treatment of the sample: approximately 9-day PBMC culture with coronavirus spike peptide pools or control peptides (ViraFEST assay). TCRs were sequenced by ViraFEST after antigen-specific T cells had been expanded with peptide pools. Negative selection recovered the CD4+ T cells once they had spent approximately ten days in culture. This clonotype was seen a few times. The antigen is undetermined. The CDR3 totals 15 residues. Deletions cut 4 bases from V and 0 bases from J, with 12 bases between. The V gene's germline CDR1 is LNHDA and CDR2 SQIVND (reference sequence). The Oncomine TCR Beta short-read assay was what sequenced the DNA obtained from cultured CD4+ T cells. It was cultured CD4+ T cells from which genomic DNA was extracted. TCRdb reprocessed the PCR reads via MiXCR and lists one record per CDR3 protein. The table records almost 20,000 distinct CDR3 sequences, 52% of them present only once.

Sample: CD4+ T cells from blood, cultured in vitro. V gene TRBV19 combines with J gene TRBJ1-1, with D possibly being TRBD1 (5 bases). The sequence derives from a human donor who had recovered from COVID-19. The CDR3 loop reads CASSKGVVLNTEAFF. The CDR3 coding sequence is TGTGCCAGTAGTAAAGGGGTCGTGCTGAACACTGAAGCTTTCTTT.